These T cell receptor beta chains were read from a single sample in a study of cytomegalovirus exposure and HLA in healthy donors. The table came from immunoSEQ multiplex PCR; TCRdb's copy has only in-frame clones and leaves some out. The table records around 49,000 clones, 94% of them present only once. The source material was PBMCs. These receptor sequences come from a woman younger than 30 in good health and CMV-seropositive. The CDR3 runs from the conserved cysteine through the conserved F or W. Fields, in order: D gene, J gene, clone size, V gene, CDR3 DNA, CDR3 protein. D genes are given only for firm matches. Only part of the rows carry a size: once, few, many, or a class if the clone is expanded.

d_gene: TRBD1; j_gene: TRBJ2-1; abundance: .; v_gene: TRBV6-1; CDR3nt: TGTGCCAGCAGTATGACAGGGTTCAATGAGCAGTTCTTC; CDR3aa: CASSMTGFNEQFF
d_gene: .; j_gene: TRBJ2-1; abundance: .; v_gene: TRBV28; CDR3nt: TGTGCCAGCAGTCCGAGGCGTCCGGGGGGCGCCTACAATGAGCAGTTCTTC; CDR3aa: CASSPRRPGGAYNEQFF
d_gene: TRBD2; j_gene: TRBJ2-7; abundance: .; v_gene: TRBV7-3; CDR3nt: TGTGCCAGCAGCTTAAAAGGGGCGGGGGGAGAGCAGTACTTC; CDR3aa: CASSLKGAGGEQYF
d_gene: .; j_gene: TRBJ1-1; abundance: .; v_gene: TRBV7-8; CDR3nt: TGTGCCAGCAGCTTAGCGCGGGTTCCGAACACTGAAGCTTTCTTT; CDR3aa: CASSLARVPNTEAFF
d_gene: .; j_gene: TRBJ1-5; abundance: once; v_gene: TRBV2; CDR3nt: TGTGCCAGCAGTGAAATGTATGGCAATCAGCCCCAGCATTTT; CDR3aa: CASSEMYGNQPQHF
d_gene: TRBD1; j_gene: TRBJ2-7; abundance: .; v_gene: TRBV15; CDR3nt: TGTGCCACCAGCAGAGTGCCCGGGACAGGGTGGAACGAGCAGTACTTC; CDR3aa: CATSRVPGTGWNEQYF
d_gene: .; j_gene: TRBJ2-3; abundance: .; v_gene: TRBV6-4; CDR3nt: TGTGCCAGCAGTGACTCGATCGAGCCAGATACGCAGTATTTT; CDR3aa: CASSDSIEPDTQYF
d_gene: TRBD2; j_gene: TRBJ2-7; abundance: .; v_gene: TRBV5-1; CDR3nt: TGCGCCAGCAGGACCGGGACTAGCGGTCCCTACGAGCAGTACTTC; CDR3aa: CASRTGTSGPYEQYF
d_gene: .; j_gene: TRBJ2-1; abundance: few; v_gene: TRBV4-1; CDR3nt: TGCGCCAGCAGCCAAACTAGCAACCCCTACAATGAGCAGTTCTTC; CDR3aa: CASSQTSNPYNEQFF
d_gene: .; j_gene: TRBJ1-4; abundance: .; v_gene: TRBV19; CDR3nt: TGTGCCAGTAGTACTTTTCTGACAGCTGATAATGAAAAACTGTTTTTT; CDR3aa: CASSTFLTADNEKLFF
d_gene: TRBD1; j_gene: TRBJ2-7; abundance: .; v_gene: TRBV28; CDR3nt: TGTGCCAGCAGCTACCCTCGGACAGGGAGCTCCTACGAGCAGTACTTC; CDR3aa: CASSYPRTGSSYEQYF
d_gene: .; j_gene: TRBJ2-5; abundance: .; v_gene: TRBV11-1; CDR3nt: TGTGCCAGCAGCTTGGGGGGAGCAGGACAAGAGACCCAGTACTTC; CDR3aa: CASSLGGAGQETQYF
d_gene: TRBD1; j_gene: TRBJ1-4; abundance: .; v_gene: TRBV5-1; CDR3nt: TGCGCCAGCAGCTTGGAGGACAGGGGTAGGGAAAAACTGTTTTTT; CDR3aa: CASSLEDRGREKLFF
d_gene: .; j_gene: TRBJ1-1; abundance: .; v_gene: TRBV9; CDR3nt: TGTGCCAGCAGCCCTCGACAGCCGATGAACACTGAAGCTTTCTTT; CDR3aa: CASSPRQPMNTEAFF
d_gene: .; j_gene: TRBJ1-1; abundance: once; v_gene: TRBV6-5; CDR3nt: TGTGCCAGCAGTCCGCGACAGGTTCCGAACACTGAAGCTTTCTTT; CDR3aa: CASSPRQVPNTEAFF
d_gene: TRBD1; j_gene: TRBJ1-1; abundance: .; v_gene: TRBV6-5; CDR3nt: TGTGCCAGCAGTTTGACAGGGGGCCTTGAAGCTTTCTTT; CDR3aa: CASSLTGGLEAFF
d_gene: .; j_gene: TRBJ1-5; abundance: .; v_gene: TRBV2; CDR3nt: TGTGCCAGCAGTCAAAGAGGGCAGTCCAATCAGCCCCAGCATTTT; CDR3aa: CASSQRGQSNQPQHF
d_gene: TRBD2; j_gene: TRBJ2-1; abundance: .; v_gene: TRBV4-1; CDR3nt: TGCGCCAGCAGCCAAGATTCGGTAGCGGGAGGCCCCTTTCACAAGGATGAGCAGTTCTTC; CDR3aa: CASSQDSVAGGPFHKDEQFF
d_gene: .; j_gene: TRBJ2-3; abundance: .; v_gene: TRBV11-3; CDR3nt: TGTGCCAGCAGCTCAGGACAAGATACGCAGTATTTT; CDR3aa: CASSSGQDTQYF
d_gene: TRBD1; j_gene: TRBJ1-1; abundance: .; v_gene: TRBV6-1; CDR3nt: TGTGCCAGCAGTGCTTCTCCTTGGGGACAGGGGAACACTGAAGCTTTCTTT; CDR3aa: CASSASPWGQGNTEAFF
d_gene: .; j_gene: TRBJ1-4; abundance: .; v_gene: TRBV5-1; CDR3nt: TGCGCCAGCAGCTTCACGGCAGGCAATGAAAAACTGTTTTTT; CDR3aa: CASSFTAGNEKLFF
d_gene: .; j_gene: TRBJ1-4; abundance: .; v_gene: TRBV18; CDR3nt: TGTGCCAGCTCACAGTACAGTGAAAAACTGTTTTTT; CDR3aa: CASSQYSEKLFF
d_gene: .; j_gene: TRBJ1-2; abundance: .; v_gene: TRBV7-2; CDR3nt: TGTGCCAGCAGCTTAGCCCTCACAGGGTTGGGCTACACCTTC; CDR3aa: CASSLALTGLGYTF
d_gene: TRBD1; j_gene: TRBJ2-3; abundance: .; v_gene: TRBV6-4; CDR3nt: TGTGCCAGCAGTGACTCACAGGGGGCAGATACGCAGTATTTT; CDR3aa: CASSDSQGADTQYF
d_gene: TRBD1; j_gene: TRBJ2-7; abundance: .; v_gene: TRBV28; CDR3nt: TGTGCCAGCAGTTTCCCACAAAAGAAAGATGGACAGGGTGATCGGCCCTACGAGCAGTACTTC; CDR3aa: CASSFPQKKDGQGDRPYEQYF
d_gene: TRBD2; j_gene: TRBJ2-2; abundance: .; v_gene: TRBV10-3; CDR3nt: TGTGCCATCAAGCGGGGTCCGAACACCGGGGAGCTGTTTTTT; CDR3aa: CAIKRGPNTGELFF
d_gene: TRBD2; j_gene: TRBJ2-7; abundance: once; v_gene: TRBV9; CDR3nt: TGTGCCAGCAGCGTCCAGCGGGAGTCGGGAGAGCAGTACTTC; CDR3aa: CASSVQRESGEQYF
d_gene: TRBD2; j_gene: TRBJ2-3; abundance: .; v_gene: TRBV25-1; CDR3nt: TGTGCCAGCAGTGTTGCCCCCAGCGGGAGGAACACAGATACGCAGTATTTT; CDR3aa: CASSVAPSGRNTDTQYF
d_gene: TRBD1; j_gene: TRBJ2-1; abundance: once; v_gene: TRBV29-1; CDR3nt: TGCAGCGTTCGGGACAGCGAAAAACGGGATGAGCAGTTCTTC; CDR3aa: CSVRDSEKRDEQFF
d_gene: .; j_gene: TRBJ2-1; abundance: .; v_gene: TRBV5-1; CDR3nt: TGCGCCAGCAGTAGGAACAGCGGAACCAACAATGAGCAGTTCTTC; CDR3aa: CASSRNSGTNNEQFF
d_gene: TRBD2; j_gene: TRBJ2-3; abundance: .; v_gene: TRBV7-2; CDR3nt: TGTGCCAGCAGCTTAGGTCTAGCGGGAGGGCCAGGGGGGGCAGATACGCAGTATTTT; CDR3aa: CASSLGLAGGPGGADTQYF
d_gene: TRBD1; j_gene: TRBJ1-2; abundance: .; v_gene: TRBV10-2; CDR3nt: TGCGCCAGCACTGACGGACAGGTCTATGGCTACACCTTC; CDR3aa: CASTDGQVYGYTF
d_gene: TRBD2; j_gene: TRBJ2-7; abundance: .; v_gene: TRBV27; CDR3nt: TGTGCCAGCGCCGGGGGGGTGGGCTCCTACGAGCAGTACTTC; CDR3aa: CASAGGVGSYEQYF
d_gene: .; j_gene: TRBJ2-2; abundance: .; v_gene: TRBV7-6; CDR3nt: TGTGCCAGCCATAAACAAGTCGCGTCCGGGAGGAACACCGGGGAGCTGTTTTTT; CDR3aa: CASHKQVASGRNTGELFF
d_gene: .; j_gene: TRBJ2-7; abundance: .; v_gene: TRBV30; CDR3nt: TGTGCCGTTAAACAAACCAGCCAGGGCCCTTTGGGAGAGCAGTACTTC; CDR3aa: CAVKQTSQGPLGEQYF
d_gene: .; j_gene: TRBJ2-7; abundance: .; v_gene: TRBV18; CDR3nt: TGTGCCAGCTCACCGGCGAGCGGGTCGGGGGAGCAGTACTTC; CDR3aa: CASSPASGSGEQYF
d_gene: .; j_gene: TRBJ2-2; abundance: .; v_gene: TRBV6-1; CDR3nt: TGTGCCAGCAGTGAAAATTACAGATCCACCGGGGAGCTGTTTTTT; CDR3aa: CASSENYRSTGELFF
d_gene: .; j_gene: TRBJ2-2; abundance: .; v_gene: TRBV28; CDR3nt: TGTGCCAGCAGTTTCGGGGTAGTTAACACCGGGGAGCTGTTTTTT; CDR3aa: CASSFGVVNTGELFF